Below are 3 T cell receptor beta chains sequenced from a single sample in a study of T cells in Graves' hyperthyroidism and ophthalmopathy. TCR beta CDR3 regions were amplified from RNA transcripts. HTBI primers were used for first-round RT-PCR of the TCR CDR3. TCRdb processed the multiplex PCR reads anew with MiXCR; each CDR3 protein has one entry. The sample has fewer than 700,000 distinct CDR3 sequences, around 15% seen once; the top ten hold over 3.5%. Sequences were obtained from blood. The receptor set was obtained from a woman under 40 with Graves' hyperthyroidism.

In its sample, this clonotype was seen many times. The chain couples TRBV5-1 to TRBJ1-1; 9 positions match TRBD1. Germline CDR1 reads SGHRS; CDR2 reads YFSETQ. Trimming removed 2 bases from V and 7 bases from J; junction bases left unmatched: 15. The CDR3 sequence is 17 residues long. In DNA, the CDR3 is TGCGCCAGCAGCTTACGGGACAGGGTCGCCGGGGGATTTGAAGCTTTCTTT. As protein: CASSLRDRVAGGFEAFF.

This chain uses TRBV19 with TRBJ2-1, with 12 positions matching TRBD2. CDR3 length equals 15 residues. Germline-derived CDR1 and CDR2 are LNHDA and SQIVND (reference sequence). Trimming at V came to 7 bases and at J to 6 bases, leaving 7 bases not matched to a gene. The CDR3 region has the DNA TGTGCCAGTACCCTGACTAGCGGGAGCCCCAATGAGCAGTTCTTC. Translation gives CASTLTSGSPNEQFF.

The genes are TRBV6-5 and TRBJ2-7; 11 nucleotides agree with TRBD2. V trimming: 2 bases; J trimming: 4 bases; junction bases outside the gene matches: 4. This CDR3 has 15 residues. Germline lookup yields CDR1 MNHEY and CDR2 SVGAGI. CDR3 sequence: CASSYVAGGRYEQYF. CDR3 DNA: TGTGCCAGCAGTTACGTAGCGGGAGGGCGGTACGAGCAGTACTTC.